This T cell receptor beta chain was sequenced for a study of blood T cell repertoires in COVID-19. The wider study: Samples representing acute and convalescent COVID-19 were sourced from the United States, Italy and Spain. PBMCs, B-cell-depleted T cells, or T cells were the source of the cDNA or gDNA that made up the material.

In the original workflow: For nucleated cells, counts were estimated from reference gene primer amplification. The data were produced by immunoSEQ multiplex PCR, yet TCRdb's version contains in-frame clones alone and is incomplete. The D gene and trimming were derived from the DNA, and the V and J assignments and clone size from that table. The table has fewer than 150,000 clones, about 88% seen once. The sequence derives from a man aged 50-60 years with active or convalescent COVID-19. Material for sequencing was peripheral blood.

CDR3 protein: CASSIPQIAKNIQYF. Written as DNA, the CDR3 is TGTGCCAGTAGTATTCCGCAGATAGCCAAAAACATTCAGTACTTC. V and J are TRBV19 and TRBJ2-4; no clear D. Germline CDR1 reads LNHDA; CDR2 reads SQIVND (reference sequence). Trimming took 3 bases from V and 0 from J, leaving 9 bases between them. The CDR3 is 15 residues long.